The clone carrying this TCR beta chain has ten or more counts. What it binds is unknown. This entry is derived from a study of neurological immune-mediated disorders. General study findings and limits: Phylogenetic analysis grouped 18 of 34 multiple sclerosis patients' repertoires together, suggesting a possible repertoire signature.

From 2 million PBMCs stored at -80 C, the unsorted libraries were generated. cDNA was made by 5'RACE with 10-nucleotide random UMIs. TCRdb re-called the 5' RACE reads through MiXCR, storing one row per CDR3 protein. The sample includes roughly 65,000 distinct CDR3 sequences, 4.1% of them seen just once. V lost 3 bases and J lost 1; bases outside the gene matches: 5. The CDR3 runs to 17 residues. The clonotype was recovered from a man aged 50-60 years with multiple sclerosis. The sample consisted of PBMCs. The chain uses TRBV12-3 or TRBV12-4 and TRBJ2-2, with 10 bases identical to TRBD2. CDR3 in amino acids: CASSFWLAGVNTGELFF. The CDR3 DNA reads as TGTGCCAGCAGTTTTTGGCTAGCGGGGGTGAACACCGGGGAGCTGTTTTTT.